The 8 T cell receptor beta chains reported below all come from one sample, sequenced in a study of cytomegalovirus exposure and HLA in healthy donors. 60 Vbeta and 13 Jbeta primers were used in PCR. Sequenced by immunoSEQ multiplex PCR; TCRdb stores in-frame clones only, minus some. This sample has about 190,000 clones, with about 84% found just once. Sequenced sample: PBMCs. The receptors stem from a woman in her 30s in good health and CMV-seropositive.

V gene TRBV30 combines with J gene TRBJ2-6, with a possible D match to TRBD1 (5 bases). This CDR3 has 14 amino acids. Trimming shortened V by 2 bases and J by 4 bases, and 9 bases separated the two germline ends. Germline V gene sequence: CDR1 GTSNPN, CDR2 SVGIG (reference sequence). CDR3 amino acids: CAWSTGSGANVLTF. Here the CDR3 DNA reads TGTGCCTGGAGTACAGGCTCAGGGGCCAACGTCCTGACTTTC.

The chain combines TRBV9 with TRBJ2-1; a weak D match, TRBD1 (5 bases). Per the germline V gene, CDR1 is SGDLS and CDR2 is YYNGEE. The V gene lost 5 bases and the J gene lost 3 bases, with 12 bases spanning the gap. The CDR3 has 14 residues. The CDR3 sequence is CASSPTAIYNEQFF. The DNA for the CDR3 is TGTGCCAGCAGTCCGACAGCTATCTACAATGAGCAGTTCTTC.

This clone occurred once. The chain links TRBV7-2 to TRBJ2-7, with TRBD2 matching 12 bases. The trim removed 3 bases at V and 6 bases at J, leaving 12 bases unmatched. This CDR3 is 17 amino acids long. From germline, CDR1 is SGHTA and CDR2 FQGNSA. The CDR3 reads CASSFPSGREGNSEQYF. CDR3 in DNA: TGTGCCAGCAGCTTTCCTAGCGGGAGGGAGGGGAATTCCGAGCAGTACTTC.

Regarding this clone: One junction end does not reproduce the germline sequence, and a read error may be involved. V gene TRBV7-9 combines with J gene TRBJ1-6; no clear D gene. The CDR3 totals 16 residues. Germline CDR1 reads SEHNR; CDR2 reads FQNEAQ (reference sequence). The CDR3, as DNA: TGTTCCAGCAGCTCCTCAGCGAGCTCCTATAATTCACCCCTCCACTTT. Translated, it gives CSSSSSASSYNSPLHF.

This clone appeared a single time. The chain combines TRBV29-1 with TRBJ2-1; 10 bases match TRBD2. The J segment lost 7 bases and the V segment lost 2 bases, leaving 5 bases of the junction unmatched. The germline V gene encodes CDR1 SQVTM and CDR2 ANQGSEA. The CDR3 totals 14 residues. The CDR3 region is CSVELAGGLNEQFF. The CDR3 DNA follows: TGCAGCGTTGAATTAGCGGGAGGCCTTAATGAGCAGTTCTTC.

This chain joins TRBV2 and TRBJ2-5; TRBD2 matches 10 bases. Gene TRBJ2-7 matches the end of the DNA better, so the J call may be wrong. The CDR3 runs 17 residues. Germline V gene data show CDR1 as SNHLY and CDR2 as FYNNEI. The CDR3 nucleotides are TGTGCCAGCAGTGGCACTCCGTGGCTAGCGGGAGTAGGCGAGCAGTACTTC. This sequence encodes CASSGTPWLAGVGEQYF.

The rearrangement joins TRBV7-9 to TRBJ2-1, with unresolved D. V was cut by 5 bases and J by 8 bases, with 16 bases left in between. Germline-derived CDR1 and CDR2 are SEHNR and FQNEAQ (reference sequence). The CDR3 length is 14 residues. The CDR3 here is CASSLRSGRDEQFF. The CDR3 region has the DNA TGTGCCAGCAGCCTGAGGAGTGGTCGGGATGAGCAGTTCTTC.

V gene TRBV7-9 combines with J gene TRBJ2-1, with 8 bases fitting TRBD1. Germline CDR1 reads SEHNR; CDR2 reads FQNEAQ (reference sequence). V lost 2 bases and J lost 8; bases outside the gene matches: 8. CDR3 length equals 15 residues. The CDR3 reads CASSLTLDRADEQFF. DNA for the CDR3: TGTGCCAGCAGCTTAACCTTGGACAGGGCGGATGAGCAGTTCTTC.